The 29 T cell receptor beta chains listed next were all sequenced from one sample in a study of T cells in Graves' hyperthyroidism and ophthalmopathy. RNA transcripts were the template for amplifying TCR beta CDR3 regions. RT-PCR in the first round (using the HTBI primer set) targeted the TCR CDR3. From the multiplex PCR reads, TCRdb called clonotypes with MiXCR, one entry per CDR3 protein. Of about 680,000 distinct CDR3 sequences listed, over 35% were seen once; the top ten hold 31%. Input material: blood. The source is a woman between 40 and 50 years old with Graves' hyperthyroidism.

This clonotype occurred many times. The gene calls are TRBV20-1 and TRBJ2-7; D ambiguous. The CDR3 contains 12 residues. Germline V gene lookup returns CDR1 DFQATT and CDR2 SNEGSKA (reference sequence). V shed 4 bases and J shed 2 bases, with 9 bases lying between them. The CDR3 DNA reads as TGCAGTGCTACCACGGTAGCCTACGAGCAGTACTTC. Its translation is CSATTVAYEQYF.

The chain is built from TRBV3-1 and TRBJ2-7; TRBD2 matches 7 bases. V dropped 3 bases and J dropped 3; count of bases not matched to a gene: 5. Looked up from germline, CDR1 is LGHDT and CDR2 is YNNKEL (reference sequence). This CDR3 has 14 residues. This CDR3 is CASSHLTSSYEQYF. The CDR3 nucleotides are TGTGCCAGCAGCCACCTGACTAGCAGCTACGAGCAGTACTTC.

This clonotype has at least ten counts. CDR3 in amino acids: CAAGRWYGYTF. CDR3 nucleotides: TGTGCCGCGGGGAGGTGGTATGGCTACACCTTC. The chain links TRBV6-5 to TRBJ1-2; D ambiguous. This CDR3 is 11 amino acids long. Per germline, CDR1 MNHEY and CDR2 SVGAGI. Deletions cut 11 bases from V and 5 bases from J, with 12 bases between.

This clonotype was counted a few times. The V call is TRBV12-3 or TRBV12-4, the J call TRBJ1-5; 7 nucleotides align to TRBD1. The CDR3 extends over 16 amino acids. The J segment lost 4 bases and the V segment lost 4 bases, leaving 10 bases of the junction unmatched. CDR3 in DNA: TGTGCCAGCAGTTCTCCGGGACAGTTTGGTAATCAGCCCCAGCATTTT. It codes for CASSSPGQFGNQPQHF.

The gene calls are TRBV6-5 and TRBJ1-5; 7 bases line up with TRBD1. CDR1 is MNHEY, CDR2 SVGAGI, per germline. The CDR3 length is 15 residues. V shed 5 bases and J 7 bases; nucleotides not matched to a gene: 11. The CDR3 spells CASSQTGAARQPQHF. The CDR3 DNA reads as TGTGCCAGCAGTCAAACAGGGGCGGCGAGGCAGCCCCAGCATTTT.

This clonotype was seen a handful of times. The J gene is TRBJ2-1, the V gene TRBV10-3; 8 nucleotides align to TRBD1. The junction had 15 bases not matched to a gene; V was cut back by 6 bases and J by 8 bases. The germline gives CDR1 ENHRY, CDR2 SYGVKD. This CDR3 contains 16 residues. The CDR3 spells CAISGFGRGQVDEQFF. CDR3 nucleotides: TGTGCCATCAGCGGGTTCGGCAGGGGGCAGGTCGATGAGCAGTTCTTC.

The gene calls are TRBV29-1 and TRBJ1-1; D uncertain. The CDR3 runs to 10 residues. Germline assignment: CDR1 SQVTM and CDR2 ANQGSEA. V was cut by 8 bases and J by 3 bases, with 7 bases left in between. The CDR3 DNA reads as TGCAGCTCTGGGGACACTGAAGCTTTCTTT. This codes for CSSGDTEAFF.

This clonotype was seen a few times. The rearrangement links TRBV16 to TRBJ2-6, with TRBD2 matching 11 bases. CDR3 length: 17 amino acids. CDR1 and CDR2 from the germline V gene are KGHSY and FQNENV. V shed 6 bases, J shed 2 bases, and the junction held 6 bases outside the gene matches. The CDR3 DNA reads as TGTGCCAGCAGACTTAGCGGGGGGGCCACTGGGGCCAACGTCCTGACTTTC. This translates into CASRLSGGATGANVLTF. The whole variable domain, filled in from reference TRBV16 and TRBJ2-6, reads GEEVAQTPKHLVRGEGQKAKLYCAPIKGHSYVFWYQQVLKNEFKFLISFQNENVFDETGMPKERFSAKCLPNSPCSLEIQATKLEDSAVYFCASRLSGGATGANVLTFGAGSRLTVL.

This chain links TRBV12-3 or TRBV12-4 with TRBJ2-7; D possibly uses TRBD1 or TRBD2 (5 bases each). The CDR3 consists of 15 residues. V was pared by 2 bases and J by 2 bases, with 13 bases between. In DNA, the CDR3 is TGTGCCAGCAGTTTATCCGGGACGCCCGCCTACGAGCAGTACTTC. Protein: CASSLSGTPAYEQYF.

This clonotype was seen many times. V gene TRBV19 combines with J gene TRBJ1-1; no clear D gene. V was shortened by 7 bases and J by 2 bases, with 14 bases between the two germline ends. Germline V gene data show CDR1 as LNHDA and CDR2 as SQIVND (reference sequence). The CDR3 extends over 14 amino acids. In DNA form, the CDR3 reads TGTGCCAGTACTGACACGGGCGGTAACACTGAAGCTTTCTTT. Translating it yields CASTDTGGNTEAFF.

The chain couples TRBV12-3 or TRBV12-4 to TRBJ1-4, with 10 bases fitting TRBD1. The CDR3 runs to 17 residues. V gave up 2 bases and J gave up 1 base; unmatched junction bases: 4. CDR3 in DNA: TGTGCCAGCAGTTTATCCGGGACAGGGGAAACTAATGAAAAACTGTTTTTT. Its protein product is CASSLSGTGETNEKLFF.

This clonotype has more than one count but fewer than ten. The chain combines TRBV11-2 with TRBJ1-1, with D perhaps matching TRBD1 (6 bases). The CDR3 has 16 amino acids. CDR1 is SGHAT, CDR2 FQNNGV, per germline. V was trimmed by 5 bases and J by 1 base, leaving 17 bases between them. This CDR3 reads CASSPAWGGQNTEAFF. CDR3 bases: TGTGCCAGCAGCCCCGCCTGGGGGGGGCAGAACACTGAAGCTTTCTTT.

Notes on this clonotype: A much larger clone sits a single nucleotide away, making a read error possible. The rearrangement uses TRBV20-1 and TRBJ1-2; no clear D. CDR1 is DFQATT, CDR2 SNEGSKA, per germline (reference sequence). The CDR3 is 12 residues long. The germline V and J ends were trimmed by 7 bases and 4 bases, with 13 bases remaining between them. CDR3 protein: CSVSPASYGYTF. DNA of the CDR3: TGCAGTGTTTCCCCCGCGAGCTATGGCTACACCTTC.

This clonotype was recorded at least ten times. This rearrangement joins TRBV7-2 to TRBJ2-7, with D tentatively TRBD1 (6 bases). The germline V gene has CDR1 SGHTA and CDR2 FQGNSA. The CDR3 is 15 residues long. The V gene lost 5 bases and the J gene lost 3 bases, with 17 bases spanning the gap. This CDR3 is CASSARRRTDYEQYF. CDR3 in DNA: TGTGCCAGCAGCGCCCGGCGTCGGACAGACTACGAGCAGTACTTC. Full variable domain (outside the CDR3, taken from reference TRBV7-2 and TRBJ2-7): GAGVSQSPSNKVTEKGKDVELRCDPISGHTALYWYRQSLGQGLEFLIYFQGNSAPDKSGLPSDRFSAERTGGSVSTLTIQRTQQEDSAVYLCASSARRRTDYEQYFGPGTRLTVT.

This clonotype was detected ten times or more. The chain is built from TRBV10-3 and TRBJ1-1; 7 bases match TRBD1. The germline V gene has CDR1 ENHRY and CDR2 SYGVKD. The CDR3 extends over 14 amino acids. The J segment lost 1 base and the V segment lost 4 bases, leaving 3 bases of the junction unmatched. The CDR3 DNA sequence: TGTGCCATCAGTGCGCAGGGGGGGAACACTGAAGCTTTCTTT. Protein: CAISAQGGNTEAFF.

The V call is TRBV20-1, the J call TRBJ2-5, with TRBD2 matching over 7 bases. Looked up from germline, CDR1 is DFQATT and CDR2 is SNEGSKA (reference sequence). V dropped 3 bases and J dropped 5; count of bases not matched to a gene: 12. The length of the CDR3 is 15 residues. The CDR3 region has the DNA TGCAGTGCTAGTCTGGGGGAGGGCCGGCATGAGACCCAGTACTTC. Translated: CSASLGEGRHETQYF.

This clonotype was counted many times. The chain links TRBV10-1 to TRBJ1-2, with D tentatively TRBD1 (5 bases). Per the germline V gene, CDR1 is WNHNN and CDR2 is SYGVQD (reference sequence). V shed 4 bases and J shed 8 bases, with 14 bases lying between them. CDR3 length equals 13 residues. The CDR3 reads CASSVTGTLGYTF. The DNA of the CDR3 is TGCGCCAGCAGTGTGACCGGGACGTTAGGCTACACCTTC.

The gene calls are TRBV5-4 and TRBJ1-1, with a possible D match to TRBD1 (5 bases). Germline-derived CDR1 and CDR2 are SGHNT and YYREEE (reference sequence). There are 16 residues in the CDR3. Trimming shortened V by 4 bases and J by 5 bases, and 21 bases separated the two germline ends. The CDR3 nucleotides are TGTGCCAGCAGCCAAGACGGCCAGGGAGGGTGGACTGAAGCTTTCTTT. This encodes CASSQDGQGGWTEAFF.

This clonotype appeared a few times. The gene calls are TRBV28 and TRBJ2-7; TRBD2 is a possible D gene (5 bases). V was cut by 6 bases and J by 3 bases, with 18 bases left in between. Looked up from germline, CDR1 is MDHEN and CDR2 is SYDVKM. This CDR3 has 15 residues. The CDR3 sequence is CASSARGVAHYEQYF. CDR3 nucleotide sequence: TGTGCCAGCAGCGCTCGGGGAGTGGCCCACTACGAGCAGTACTTC.

V is TRBV19 and J is TRBJ1-4; D is unresolved. V was pared by 8 bases and J by 0 bases, with 19 bases between. The CDR3 length is 17 residues. Germline-derived CDR1 and CDR2 are LNHDA and SQIVND (reference sequence). In DNA, the CDR3 is TGTGCCAGTGGGGAGGGAGGCCACCCTGCAACTAATGAAAAACTGTTTTTT. It codes for CASGEGGHPATNEKLFF.

CDR3 nucleotides: TGTGCCAGTAGTGGGACAGGGGAGAAGCAGTACTTC. This gives the protein CASSGTGEKQYF. The rearrangement links TRBV19 to TRBJ2-7; 10 nucleotides align to TRBD1. V shed 5 bases and J 8 bases; nucleotides not matched to a gene: 3. Germline loops: CDR1 LNHDA, CDR2 SQIVND (reference sequence). The CDR3 contains 12 residues. Based on the CDR3 plus reference TRBV19 and TRBJ2-7, the full variable domain is DGGITQSPKYLFRKEGQNVTLSCEQNLNHDAMYWYRQDPGQGLRLIYYSQIVNDFQKGDIAEGYSVSREKKESFPLTVTSAQKNPTAFYLCASSGTGEKQYFGPGTRLTVT.

This clonotype was seen more than once but under ten times. The chain combines TRBV4-2 with TRBJ1-6; D is possibly TRBD1 (5 bases). The CDR3 totals 16 residues. V was shortened by 0 bases and J by 8 bases, with 14 bases between the two germline ends. The germline gives CDR1 LGHNA, CDR2 YNFKEQ. The CDR3 DNA sequence: TGTGCCAGCAGCCAAGATATTGAGGGGAGGGATTCACCCCTCCACTTT. Its protein product is CASSQDIEGRDSPLHF.

Turning to this clonotype: A read error may account for a junction end that differs from germline. This chain joins TRBV4-1 and TRBJ2-7; D ambiguous. Germline CDR1 is MGHRA and CDR2 is YSYEKL. There are 15 residues in the CDR3. The CDR3 DNA reads TGCGCCGGCAGCCAAGAGTGGGCGGAGTCCTACGAGCAGTACTTC. It is translated as CAGSQEWAESYEQYF.

This clonotype was observed many times. The CDR3 reads CSATTGTYEQYF. The CDR3, as DNA: TGCAGTGCTACGACAGGGACCTACGAGCAGTACTTC. This chain connects TRBV20-1 to TRBJ2-7, with 7 positions matching TRBD1. CDR1 DFQATT and CDR2 SNEGSKA come from the germline V gene (reference sequence). With V trimmed by 4 bases and J by 2 bases, 2 bases remained unmatched. The CDR3 is 12 residues long.

With regard to this clonotype: A read error may account for a junction end that differs from germline. This chain links TRBV7-9 with TRBJ2-7; D not resolved. This CDR3 region has 15 residues. CDR1 and CDR2 (germline): SEHNR, FQNEAQ (reference sequence). The CDR3 is CASSQDRAEPYEQYF. The CDR3 DNA is TGCGCCAGCAGCCAAGATCGGGCGGAACCCTACGAGCAGTACTTC.

The V and J genes are TRBV12-3 or TRBV12-4 and TRBJ2-7; 9 positions match TRBD2. The J call is doubtful: the DNA matches TRBJ2-1 better. This CDR3 region has 14 residues. The CDR3 DNA follows: TGTGCCAGCAGTTTGGCGGGAGGGTTCAATGAGCAGTTCTTC. Its translation is CASSLAGGFNEQFF.

This chain uses TRBV19 with TRBJ1-1; 7 bases match TRBD1. Per germline, CDR1 LNHDA and CDR2 SQIVND (reference sequence). CDR3 length: 16 residues. J gave up 1 base and V 1 base, and 6 bases lay outside the gene matches. The CDR3 reads CASSIVTRTGNTEAFF. For the CDR3, the DNA is TGTGCCAGTAGTATAGTCACCAGGACAGGGAACACTGAAGCTTTCTTT.

This clonotype occurred a few times. V and J are TRBV6-1 and TRBJ2-2, with D possibly TRBD2 on 5 matching bases. This CDR3 comprises 13 residues. Trimming cost V 6 bases and J 6 bases, with 11 bases left between them. CDR1 is MNHNS, CDR2 SASEGT, per germline. The CDR3 DNA sequence: TGTGCCAGCAGGACCGTGGGAGCCGGGGAGCTGTTTTTT. Translating gives CASRTVGAGELFF.

For the CDR3, the DNA is TGCAGTGCTAGCGGTAGCGGGACGTATGAGCAGTTCTTC. Encoded protein: CSASGSGTYEQFF. This rearrangement joins TRBV20-1 to TRBJ2-7; 8 nucleotides match TRBD2. The J call is uncertain, as TRBJ2-1 better fits the DNA end. The CDR3 extends over 13 amino acids. CDR1 and CDR2 (germline): DFQATT, SNEGSKA (reference sequence).